This entry describes one TCR beta chain. TCRdb's table, derived via immunoSEQ multiplex PCR, lists solely in-frame clones and lacks some. The repertoire holds almost 85,000 clones, with approximately 91% as singletons. This entry is derived from a study of PD-1 blockade in classical Hodgkin lymphoma. V lost 5 bases to trimming and J lost 8 bases; unmatched junction nucleotides: 12. CDR1 and CDR2 from the germline V gene are MNHEY and SMNVEV (reference sequence). This CDR3 contains 17 residues. Each patient's relapse followed autologous stem cell transplantation, and brentuximab vedotin exposure varied.

This specimen was peripheral blood mononuclear cells (PBMCs), taken at baseline. The origin of this receptor is a human donor with classical Hodgkin lymphoma. This chain connects TRBV27 to TRBJ2-1, with 13 bases that match TRBD2. The chain's CDR3 is CASSPLWTSGSLDEQFF. DNA for the CDR3: TGTGCCAGCAGTCCCTTATGGACTAGCGGGAGCCTCGATGAGCAGTTCTTC.